This T cell receptor (beta chain) was identified in a study of blood T cell repertoires in COVID-19. V shed 0 bases and J shed 8 bases, with 13 bases lying between them. Germline CDR1 LGHNA, CDR2 YSLEER. The CDR3 spans 15 residues. Repertoires were generated with immunoSEQ multiplex PCR, while TCRdb's copy carries only in-frame clones and drops some. The profile shows 55,000 to 75,000 clones, roughly 72% of them singletons. The sample taken for sequencing was peripheral blood. The TCR was taken from a woman in her 70s with COVID-19, enrolled during active disease. The V call is TRBV4-3, the J call TRBJ1-4; unclear D gene. CDR3 sequence reads: CASSQEGGRVEKLFF. The CDR3, as DNA: TGCGCCAGCAGCCAAGAGGGAGGTCGGGTGGAAAAACTGTTTTTT.